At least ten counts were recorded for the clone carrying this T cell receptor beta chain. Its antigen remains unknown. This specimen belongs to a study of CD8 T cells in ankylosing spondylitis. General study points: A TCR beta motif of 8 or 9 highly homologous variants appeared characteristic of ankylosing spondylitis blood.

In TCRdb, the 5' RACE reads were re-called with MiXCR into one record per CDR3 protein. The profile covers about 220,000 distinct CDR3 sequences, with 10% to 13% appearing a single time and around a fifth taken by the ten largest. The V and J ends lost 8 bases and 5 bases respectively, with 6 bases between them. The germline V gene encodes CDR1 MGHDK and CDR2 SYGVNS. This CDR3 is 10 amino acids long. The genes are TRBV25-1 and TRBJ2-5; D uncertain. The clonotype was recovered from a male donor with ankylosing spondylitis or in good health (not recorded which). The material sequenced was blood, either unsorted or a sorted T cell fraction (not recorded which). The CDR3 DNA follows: TGTGCCAGCGGGGTGGAGACCCAGTACTTC. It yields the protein CASGVETQYF.